The 31 T cell receptor beta chains below come from one sample, sequenced in a study of control samples from healthy donors and cancer patients (dated by TCRdb to the early 2020s). Library preparation used the immunoSEQ multiplex PCR assay. Sourced from immuneACCESS, this table was stored by TCRdb with only in-frame sequences that have V and J called. A share of the clones is absent; for the studies checked, an unresolved V gene accounts for under half, and the remainder has no known explanation. The sample table lists 65,000 to 80,000 clones, roughly 90% of them with a count of one. Under 2.5% of the sample lies in the top ten. The sequenced material came from PBMCs. The receptors stem from a woman in her sixties with head and neck cancer.

The J gene is TRBJ2-1, the V gene TRBV12-3 or TRBV12-4; TRBD1 aligns across 8 bases. With 7 bases clipped from V and 8 bases from J, the junction kept 7 bases outside the gene matches. This CDR3 region has 13 residues. The CDR3 coding sequence is TGTGCCAGCAACAGACAACAGGGGGATGAGCAGTTCTTC. The encoded protein is CASNRQQGDEQFF.

The CDR3 spells CASSLEGYQETQYF. The CDR3 bases are TGCGCCAGCAGCTTGGAGGGGTACCAAGAGACCCAGTACTTC. The V and J genes are TRBV5-1 and TRBJ2-5; tentative D call: TRBD1 (5 bases). The ends were cut back, 0 bases at V and 0 bases at J, with 6 bases in the middle. Germline CDR1 is SGHRS and CDR2 is YFSETQ. This CDR3 has 14 amino acids.

The chain combines TRBV4-1 with TRBJ2-4; TRBD1 matches at 7 bases. Losses at the gene ends were 1 base for V and 0 bases for J; bases not matched to a gene: 15. This CDR3 is built from 20 residues. Germline values: CDR1 MGHRA, CDR2 YSYEKL. The CDR3 region has the DNA TGCGCCAGCAGCCAAGTAGGTGCAGGGGCAGGGGGAATAGCCAAAAACATTCAGTACTTC. Amino acids: CASSQVGAGAGGIAKNIQYF.

V and J are TRBV28 and TRBJ1-5, with TRBD1 as a possible D gene (5 bases). Trimming removed 5 bases at V and 5 bases at J, with 16 bases between. The CDR3 is 15 amino acids. CDR1 is MDHEN and CDR2 is SYDVKM in the germline V gene. This CDR3 reads CASSPSGWGDQPQHF. Written as DNA, the CDR3 is TGTGCCAGCAGTCCAAGTGGGTGGGGGGATCAGCCCCAGCATTTT.

This rearrangement joins TRBV28 to TRBJ1-6, with D uncertain. Germline V gives CDR1 MDHEN, CDR2 SYDVKM. The CDR3 loop spans 12 amino acids. Trimming pared 7 bases from V and 5 bases from J, leaving 6 bases between. CDR3 in DNA: TGTGCCAGCAACAAAAATAATTCACCCCTCCACTTT. It translates to CASNKNNSPLHF.

The chain joins TRBV6-2 or TRBV6-3 to TRBJ2-7; D tentatively reads TRBD1 or TRBD2 (5 bases each). Trimming removed 4 bases from V and 3 bases from J, with 7 bases in between. Germline CDR1 is MNHEY and CDR2 is SVGEGT. CDR3 length: 12 residues. This chain's CDR3 is CASSWGRYEQYF. CDR3 nucleotides: TGTGCCAGCAGTTGGGGACGCTACGAGCAGTACTTC.

V is TRBV5-1 and J is TRBJ2-1; 13 nucleotides match TRBD2. CDR3 length equals 16 residues. V gave up 7 bases and J gave up 9 bases; unmatched junction bases: 13. CDR1 is SGHRS, CDR2 YFSETQ, per germline. CDR3 sequence (DNA): TGCGCCAGCCAGAGGACTAGCGGGAGCGGATTGGGTGAGCAGTTCTTC. Residues: CASQRTSGSGLGEQFF. Complete variable domain (other parts from reference TRBV5-1 and TRBJ2-1): KAGVTQTPRYLIKTRGQQVTLSCSPISGHRSVSWYQQTPGQGLQFLFEYFSETQRNKGNFPGRFSGRQFSNSRSEMNVSTLELGDSALYLCASQRTSGSGLGEQFFGPGTRLTVL.

This clone was observed a single time. J is TRBJ1-2 and V is TRBV6-4; no clear D gene. The germline V gene encodes CDR1 MRHNA and CDR2 SNTAGT. V lost 8 bases to trimming and J lost 4 bases, with 14 bases between them. The CDR3 is 13 amino acids. This CDR3 is CASSKEEGYGYTF. In nucleotides, the CDR3 is TGTGCCAGCTCCAAGGAAGAGGGCTATGGCTACACCTTC.

A word on this clone: At one end, the junction sequence differs from germline, possibly due to a read error. The chain couples TRBV7-7 to TRBJ2-1; 11 bases agree with TRBD1. This CDR3 has 15 residues. Germline assignment: CDR1 SSHAT and CDR2 FNYEAQ (reference sequence). CDR3 nucleotide sequence: TGTGCTAGCAGCGCCGGGACAGGGGGTTTCAATGAGCAGTTCTTC. This sequence encodes CASSAGTGGFNEQFF.

The V gene is TRBV19, the J gene TRBJ1-1, with D possibly TRBD1 on 6 matching bases. V was cut by 3 bases and J by 6 bases, with 14 bases left in between. The CDR3 runs to 14 residues. CDR1 LNHDA and CDR2 SQIVND come from the germline V gene (reference sequence). CDR3 amino acids: CASSIPRKGAEAFF. In DNA form, the CDR3 reads TGTGCCAGTAGTATCCCCCGCAAGGGGGCTGAAGCTTTCTTT. The full variable domain, rest sourced from reference TRBV19 and TRBJ1-1, is DGGITQSPKYLFRKEGQNVTLSCEQNLNHDAMYWYRQDPGQGLRLIYYSQIVNDFQKGDIAEGYSVSREKKESFPLTVTSAQKNPTAFYLCASSIPRKGAEAFFGQGTRLTVV.

CDR3 in amino acids: CASSIGVLVGYTF. CDR3 nucleotide sequence: TGTGCCAGTAGTATAGGAGTCCTCGTGGGCTACACCTTC. The chain is built from TRBV19 and TRBJ1-2; the D is unclear. Trimming stripped 1 base from V and 8 bases from J, with 11 bases between. Looked up from germline, CDR1 is LNHDA and CDR2 is SQIVND (reference sequence). The CDR3 is 13 residues long.

Here the CDR3 reads CASSQASGNTDTQYF. Here the CDR3 DNA reads TGTGCCAGCAGCCAAGCTAGCGGAAACACAGATACGCAGTATTTT. The V call is TRBV3-1 (or the pseudogene TRBV3-2), the J call TRBJ2-3, with TRBD2 matching over 7 bases. Germline loops: CDR1 LGHDT, CDR2 YNNKEL (reference sequence). The CDR3 has 15 residues. Trimming took 1 base from V and 2 from J; bases not matched to a gene: 3.

V gene TRBV4-1 combines with J gene TRBJ1-5, with D possibly matching TRBD1 (5 bases). Germline CDR1 reads MGHRA; CDR2 reads YSYEKL. The CDR3 extends over 14 amino acids. V lost 4 bases, J lost 1 base, and 8 bases lay in between. Written as DNA, the CDR3 is TGCGCCAGCAGCCCCGACAGAAGCAATCAGCCCCAGCATTTT. The encoded protein is CASSPDRSNQPQHF.

V gene TRBV6-5 combines with J gene TRBJ1-1; possible D gene TRBD1, 5 bases. V was trimmed by 6 bases and J by 10 bases, leaving 21 bases between them. Germline V CDR1 and CDR2: MNHEY, SVGAGI. CDR3 length: 14 residues. CDR3 bases: TGTGCCAGCAGCCACCCCCCGGCCAGGGCGGGAGCTTTCTTT. Amino acid sequence: CASSHPPARAGAFF.

J is TRBJ1-3 and V is TRBV2, with no clear D. Germline CDR1 is SNHLY and CDR2 is FYNNEI. The CDR3 covers 15 residues. V lost 6 bases, J lost 2 bases, and 14 bases lay in between. The CDR3: CASRLLNTPGNTIYF. The CDR3 DNA is TGTGCCAGCAGGCTCCTTAACACCCCTGGAAACACCATATATTTT. Complete variable domain (other parts from reference TRBV2 and TRBJ1-3): EPEVTQTPSHQVTQMGQEVILRCVPISNHLYFYWYRQILGQKVEFLVSFYNNEISEKSEIFDDQFSVERPDGSNFTLKIRSTKLEDSAMYFCASRLLNTPGNTIYFGEGSWLTVV.

DNA of the CDR3: TGTGCCAGCAGTGGCGGGAGTTCCTACAATGAGCAGTTCTTC. As protein: CASSGGSSYNEQFF. The V and J genes are TRBV2 and TRBJ2-1, with 7 nucleotides matching TRBD2. Losses at the gene ends were 4 bases for V and 1 base for J; bases not matched to a gene: 1. The CDR3 is 14 residues long. Germline V CDR1 and CDR2: SNHLY, FYNNEI.

This clone was detected only a few times. The V call is TRBV6-6, the J call TRBJ2-7; D assignment may be TRBD1 or TRBD2 (6 bases each). CDR1 and CDR2 from the germline V gene are MNHNY and SVGAGI (reference sequence). The CDR3 loop spans 12 amino acids. The V end lost 4 bases, the J end lost 7 bases, and 11 bases lay between the germline ends. For the CDR3, the DNA is TGTGCCAGCAGTTCACAGGGAGGAGAGCAGTACTTC. Encoded protein: CASSSQGGEQYF.

V gene TRBV19 combines with J gene TRBJ1-2, with TRBD1 identical over 10 bases. Germline lookup yields CDR1 LNHDA and CDR2 SQIVND (reference sequence). This CDR3 has 14 residues. V gave up 8 bases and J gave up 2 bases; unmatched junction bases: 5. The CDR3 loop is CASSGTGVNYGYTF. CDR3 sequence (DNA): TGTGCCAGTTCCGGGACAGGGGTCAACTATGGCTACACCTTC. Variable domain in full (rest from reference TRBV19 and TRBJ1-2): DGGITQSPKYLFRKEGQNVTLSCEQNLNHDAMYWYRQDPGQGLRLIYYSQIVNDFQKGDIAEGYSVSREKKESFPLTVTSAQKNPTAFYLCASSGTGVNYGYTFGSGTRLTVV.

The V call is TRBV23-1, the J call TRBJ1-4; perhaps TRBD1 as D (6 bases). TRBV23-1 belongs to the ORF category, with a function that is uncertain. The CDR3 has 20 amino acids. V was clipped by 0 bases and J by 3 bases, with 23 bases between them. Here the CDR3 DNA reads TGCGCCAGCAGTCAATCCGTTTCGTCCGGCGGGGGGCGGCCTAATGAAAAACTGTTTTTT. Its protein product is CASSQSVSSGGGRPNEKLFF.

This chain joins TRBV14 and TRBJ2-2, with 10 bases aligning to TRBD1. The CDR3 covers 18 residues. Unmatched junction bases numbered 12, after V lost 1 base and J lost 7 bases. CDR1 SGHDN and CDR2 FVKESK come from the germline V gene. CDR3 residues: CASSQGLPGTGEIGELFF. CDR3 sequence (DNA): TGTGCCAGCAGCCAAGGCCTGCCCGGGACAGGGGAGATCGGGGAGCTGTTTTTT.

This clone is a singleton in its sample. This chain links TRBV30 with TRBJ2-7; 13 nucleotides line up with TRBD2. Germline V lookup: CDR1 GTSNPN, CDR2 SVGIG (reference sequence). The CDR3 covers 19 residues. Trimming cost V 0 bases and J 2 bases; bases outside gene matches: 13. CDR3 loop: CAWSVRLGLAGVSTYEQYF. The CDR3 bases are TGTGCCTGGAGTGTACGTCTCGGACTAGCGGGAGTTTCTACCTACGAGCAGTACTTC. Filled out from reference TRBV30 and TRBJ2-7, the complete variable domain reads SQTIHQWPATLVQPVGSPLSLECTVEGTSNPNLYWYRQAAGRGLQLLFYSVGIGQISSEVPQNLSASRPQDRQFILSSKKLLLSDSGFYLCAWSVRLGLAGVSTYEQYFGPGTRLTVT.

The chain employs TRBV5-1 and TRBJ2-5; TRBD1 agrees at 8 bases. V lost 5 bases to trimming and J lost 2 bases; unmatched junction nucleotides: 5. Per germline, CDR1 SGHRS and CDR2 YFSETQ. CDR3 length: 14 residues. For the CDR3, the DNA is TGCGCCAGCAGACAAACAGGGGGGCAAGAGACCCAGTACTTC. Protein: CASRQTGGQETQYF.

This clone was seen only once. This rearrangement joins TRBV10-1 to TRBJ2-5; 14 bases agree with TRBD2. The V gene end was trimmed by 4 bases and the J gene end by 5 bases; junction bases not matched to a gene: 6. Germline lookup yields CDR1 WNHNN and CDR2 SYGVQD (reference sequence). The CDR3 has 16 residues. The CDR3 sequence is CASSAGTSGSRETQYF. CDR3 in DNA: TGCGCCAGCAGTGCGGGGACTAGCGGGAGTCGGGAGACCCAGTACTTC.

This clone appeared once. The chain uses TRBV4-2 and TRBJ2-7; 11 bases align to TRBD2. The CDR3 runs to 15 residues. J gave up 1 base and V 1 base, and 0 bases lay outside the gene matches. Germline V CDR1 and CDR2: LGHNA, YNFKEQ. The CDR3 spells CASSQGLAGSYEQYF. The CDR3 DNA reads TGTGCCAGCAGCCAAGGACTAGCGGGGTCCTACGAGCAGTACTTC.

The chain employs TRBV27 and TRBJ1-6, with D tentatively TRBD1 (5 bases). V shed 6 bases and J shed 6 bases, with 24 bases lying between them. Looked up from germline, CDR1 is MNHEY and CDR2 is SMNVEV (reference sequence). CDR3 length: 18 amino acids. The CDR3 loop reads CASRVSGLQAPLNSPLHF. CDR3 bases: TGTGCCAGCAGGGTTTCAGGGCTCCAAGCGCCTCTTAATTCACCCCTCCACTTT.

The CDR3, as DNA: TGTGCCAGCAGCAAAGGACTAGCGGGAGACGAGTCCTACAATGAGCAGTTCTTC. Protein sequence: CASSKGLAGDESYNEQFF. The V and J genes are TRBV21-1 and TRBJ2-1; the DNA was not used to check the table's D call, TRBD2. TRBV21-1 is deemed a pseudogene. The CDR3 is 18 residues long.

The V gene is TRBV11-2, the J gene TRBJ2-7; D is perhaps TRBD1 or TRBD2 (5 bases each). Germline lookup yields CDR1 SGHAT and CDR2 FQNNGV. The CDR3 consists of 16 residues. Trimming stripped 7 bases from V and 3 bases from J, with 22 bases between. In DNA, the CDR3 is TGTGCCAGCACCCATTTCCGGGGACCGAATTTCTACGAGCAGTACTTC. Residues: CASTHFRGPNFYEQYF.

CDR3: CASSLVGFPLHF. In DNA, the CDR3 is TGTGCCAGCAGCTTAGTGGGGTTTCCCCTCCACTTT. This chain links TRBV11-2 with TRBJ1-6; D is unresolved. Deletions cut 1 base from V and 13 bases from J, with 8 bases between. The CDR3 spans 12 residues. Germline values: CDR1 SGHAT, CDR2 FQNNGV.

The chain employs TRBV19 and TRBJ1-2, with TRBD1 identical over 9 bases. The germline gives CDR1 LNHDA, CDR2 SQIVND (reference sequence). V was clipped by 1 base and J by 0 bases; unmatched bases: 3. The CDR3 extends over 16 amino acids. The CDR3 nucleotides are TGTGCCAGTAGTATAGGGGGGACAGGGACTAACTATGGCTACACCTTC. This encodes CASSIGGTGTNYGYTF.

This chain uses TRBV29-1 with TRBJ2-1, with 7 nucleotides matching TRBD2. The trim removed 7 bases at V and 7 bases at J, leaving 7 bases unmatched. The CDR3 runs 12 residues. Germline V CDR1 and CDR2: SQVTM, ANQGSEA. The CDR3 nucleotides are TGCAGCGACTGGGGGGGAGCGAATGAGCAGTTCTTC. It translates to CSDWGGANEQFF.

The CDR3 nucleotides read TGTGCCAGCAGCGTATATGGGGGCACCGGGGAGCTGTTTTTT. Translating gives CASSVYGGTGELFF. The J gene is TRBJ2-2, the V gene TRBV9; D is tentatively TRBD1 or TRBD2 (5 bases each). The CDR3 spans 14 residues. From germline, CDR1 is SGDLS and CDR2 YYNGEE. The V end was cut by 1 base, the J end by 4 bases, with 8 bases between.